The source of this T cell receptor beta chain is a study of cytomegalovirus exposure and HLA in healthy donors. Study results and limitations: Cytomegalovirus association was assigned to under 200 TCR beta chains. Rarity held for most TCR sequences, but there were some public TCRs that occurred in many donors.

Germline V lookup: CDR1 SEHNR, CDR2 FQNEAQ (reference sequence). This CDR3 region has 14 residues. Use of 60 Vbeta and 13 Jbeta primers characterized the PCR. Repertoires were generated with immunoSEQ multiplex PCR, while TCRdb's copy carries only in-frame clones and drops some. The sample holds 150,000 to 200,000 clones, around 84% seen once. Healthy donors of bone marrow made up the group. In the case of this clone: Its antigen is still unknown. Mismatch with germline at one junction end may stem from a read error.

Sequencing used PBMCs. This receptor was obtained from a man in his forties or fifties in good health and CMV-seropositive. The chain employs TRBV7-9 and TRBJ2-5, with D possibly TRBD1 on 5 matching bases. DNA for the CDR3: TGTGCCGGCAGCTTACGTCAGGGTGGAGAGACCCAGTACTTC. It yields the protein CAGSLRQGGETQYF.